This TCR beta chain was recorded in a study of T-cell reconstitution after alpha-beta-depleted transplantation in children. There are many counts of this clonotype. Its antigen is currently unknown. The germline V gene has CDR1 SSHAT and CDR2 FNYEAQ (reference sequence). After removal of 2 bases from V and 3 bases from J, the junction contained 6 bases not matched to a gene. The CDR3 length is 16 residues. Preparing the TCRbeta library involved the use of unique molecular identifiers. Using its own MiXCR run on the PCR reads, TCRdb lists one record per CDR3 protein. The sample lists 210,000 or so distinct CDR3 sequences, roughly 10% occurring once. Study-level points and caveats: For some patients, TCRbeta diversity was high at day 60 because of recipient T cells and thymic progenitors that survived. Several hundred expanded graft clones reportedly supplied alpha-beta T cells about two months after transplant. Once a year had passed after transplant, T-cell counts and diversity came mostly from newly produced T cells.

Sequencing was performed on PBMCs, taken before TCRalphabeta/CD19-depleted stem cell transplant. This TCR was sampled from a child under two years old with acute myeloid leukemia, due to receive a stem cell transplant. The gene calls are TRBV7-7 and TRBJ2-2, with 7 bases matching TRBD2. CDR3 amino acids: CASSLRLADHTGELFF. CDR3 coding DNA: TGTGCCAGCAGCTTAAGACTAGCCGACCACACCGGGGAGCTGTTTTTT.